These 3 T cell receptor beta chains came from one sample sequenced in a study of cytomegalovirus exposure and HLA in healthy donors (dated by TCRdb to about 2017). The library came from the immunoSEQ multiplex PCR assay. The multiplex PCR relied on a mix of 60 forward primers for TCR Vbeta segments and 13 reverse primers for TCR Jbeta segments. TCRdb holds this immuneACCESS table with in-frame rearrangements only. Some clones are missing; in checked studies, unresolved V genes explain under half, and the rest has no known cause. This sample comprises about 160,000 clones, around 80% of them detected only once. The ten biggest clones cover under 2.5% of the sample. Sequencing was carried out using PBMCs. The source of these receptors is a man in his forties in good health and CMV-seronegative.

This clone has only a few counts. The chain couples TRBV6-1 to TRBJ2-2; perhaps TRBD1 as D (6 bases). V lost 7 bases and J lost 6, with 12 bases in between. The CDR3 contains 13 residues. CDR1 is MNHNS and CDR2 is SASEGT in the germline V gene. This CDR3 is CASTATGSGELFF. In DNA, the CDR3 is TGTGCCAGCACCGCTACAGGGTCCGGGGAGCTGTTTTTT.

This chain uses TRBV19 with TRBJ2-3; TRBD2 might be the D (6 bases). This CDR3 is built from 15 residues. Trimming removed 1 base at V and 5 bases at J, with 13 bases between. CDR1 and CDR2 (germline): LNHDA, SQIVND (reference sequence). The CDR3, as DNA: TGTGCCAGTAGTATAGGCGGGGCCGGCATAGATACGCAGTATTTT. Amino acids: CASSIGGAGIDTQYF.

This rearrangement joins TRBV5-1 to TRBJ2-3; D might be TRBD2 (6 bases). Germline V gives CDR1 SGHRS, CDR2 YFSETQ. Trimming took 5 bases from V and 2 from J, leaving 12 bases between them. The CDR3 consists of 14 residues. CDR3 bases: TGCGCCAGCAGGGCCGCGGGGTCCACAGATACGCAGTATTTT. This translates into CASRAAGSTDTQYF. Full variable domain (remainder filled in from reference TRBV5-1 and TRBJ2-3): KAGVTQTPRYLIKTRGQQVTLSCSPISGHRSVSWYQQTPGQGLQFLFEYFSETQRNKGNFPGRFSGRQFSNSRSEMNVSTLELGDSALYLCASRAAGSTDTQYFGPGTRLTVL.